Listed here are 27 T cell receptor beta chains from one sample, sequenced in a study of T cells after yellow fever vaccination. TCRdb reprocessed the 5' RACE reads via MiXCR and lists one record per CDR3 protein. The sample holds approximately 300,000 distinct CDR3 sequences, about 10% seen once. Sequencing was performed on CD4+ T cells sorted from PBMCs, taken 45 days after the yellow fever booster vaccination. Receptor source: a man between 18 and 35 years old who received the YFV17D yellow fever vaccine.

There are many counts of this clonotype. This CDR3 is CASSRQGADTEAFF. Written as DNA, the CDR3 is TGTGCCAGCAGCCGACAGGGGGCTGACACTGAAGCTTTCTTT. The V and J genes are TRBV7-3 and TRBJ1-1; 10 nucleotides match TRBD1. The CDR3 totals 14 residues. After removal of 5 bases from V and 3 bases from J, the junction contained 3 bases not matched to a gene. Germline V gene lookup returns CDR1 SGHTA and CDR2 FQGTGA.

V gene TRBV5-1 combines with J gene TRBJ1-1; D may be TRBD1 (6 bases). Germline CDR1 is SGHRS and CDR2 is YFSETQ. V shed 1 base and J shed 3 bases, with 16 bases lying between them. CDR3 size: 16 residues. The CDR3 coding sequence is TGCGCCAGCAGCTTGCAACAGGGCGAGATGCACACTGAAGCTTTCTTT. It translates to CASSLQQGEMHTEAFF.

The rearrangement links TRBV5-1 to TRBJ1-2; D is unclear. Germline V lookup: CDR1 SGHRS, CDR2 YFSETQ. Trimming shortened V by 1 base and J by 3 bases, and 7 bases separated the two germline ends. The CDR3 length is 13 residues. Here the CDR3 DNA reads TGCGCCAGCAGCTTGCACAGCTACTATGGCTACACCTTC. It specifies CASSLHSYYGYTF.

This clonotype was counted between two and nine times. The chain is built from TRBV6-5 and TRBJ1-1, with TRBD1 identical over 11 bases. The V and J ends lost 5 bases and 3 bases, in that order; junction bases with no gene match: 5. The CDR3 extends over 15 amino acids. CDR1 is MNHEY, CDR2 SVGAGI, per germline. In nucleotides, the CDR3 is TGTGCCAGCAGTGGGACAGGGGGGATGTACACTGAAGCTTTCTTT. Translating gives CASSGTGGMYTEAFF.

This clonotype was seen ten or more times. This chain joins TRBV4-2 and TRBJ1-2, with 7 bases fitting TRBD1. J gave up 8 bases and V 6 bases, and 9 bases lay outside the gene matches. The CDR3 sequence is 13 residues long. Germline V gene sequence: CDR1 LGHNA, CDR2 YNFKEQ. CDR3 in amino acids: CASRTGMGGGYTF. The CDR3 nucleotides read TGTGCCAGCAGGACAGGGATGGGGGGCGGCTACACCTTC.

This chain joins TRBV18 and TRBJ1-5; TRBD1 might be the D (5 bases). This CDR3 has 17 residues. The V and J ends lost 2 bases and 6 bases respectively, with 20 bases between them. Germline lookup yields CDR1 KGHSH and CDR2 LQKENI. DNA for the CDR3: TGTGCCAGCTCACCATATCATCCAGGGTCGGGCGGTCAGCCCCAGCATTTT. Encoded protein: CASSPYHPGSGGQPQHF.

The CDR3, as DNA: TGTGCCAGCAGCGCCCGACTAGCGGGCTACGAGCAGTACGTC. This codes for CASSARLAGYEQYV. The chain couples TRBV11-2 to TRBJ2-7; 10 bases agree with TRBD2. Germline V gene lookup returns CDR1 SGHAT and CDR2 FQNNGV. The junction had 4 bases not matched to a gene; V was cut back by 5 bases and J by 3 bases. The CDR3 loop spans 14 amino acids.

This rearrangement joins TRBV3-1 to TRBJ2-5; perhaps TRBD1 as D (6 bases). CDR1 and CDR2 from the germline V gene are LGHDT and YNNKEL (reference sequence). Trimming shortened V by 8 bases and J by 3 bases, and 10 bases separated the two germline ends. CDR3 length: 12 residues. The CDR3 protein is CASGYREETQYF. CDR3 in DNA: TGTGCCAGCGGATACAGGGAAGAGACCCAGTACTTC.

This clonotype was picked up a small number of times. The chain is built from TRBV6-1 and TRBJ1-2; D may be TRBD1 (5 bases). CDR3 size: 13 residues. Looked up from germline, CDR1 is MNHNS and CDR2 is SASEGT. With 3 bases removed from V and 4 bases from J, the gap between germline ends came to 9 bases. The CDR3 here is CASSDWGTYGYTF. In nucleotides, the CDR3 is TGTGCCAGCAGTGATTGGGGGACCTATGGCTACACCTTC.

The sample holds a few counts of this clonotype. This chain uses TRBV6-2 or TRBV6-3 with TRBJ2-7, with TRBD1 as a possible D gene (6 bases). This CDR3 contains 15 residues. Germline CDR1 reads MNHEY; CDR2 reads SVGEGT. The V and J ends lost 8 bases and 2 bases respectively, with 19 bases between them. Written as DNA, the CDR3 is TGTGCCAGCCGATCGCCAGGGGTGGGGACCTACGAGCAGTACGTC. This gives the protein CASRSPGVGTYEQYV.

This clonotype was detected only a few times. The CDR3 reads CASSVGGAADTQYF. CDR3 in DNA: TGCGCCAGCAGTGTCGGGGGGGCCGCAGATACGCAGTATTTT. The chain carries TRBV10-1 and TRBJ2-3; 8 nucleotides match TRBD2. Germline-derived CDR1 and CDR2 are WNHNN and SYGVQD (reference sequence). This CDR3 comprises 14 residues. The junction had 4 bases not matched to a gene; V was cut back by 4 bases and J by 4 bases.

This clonotype appeared a single time. The V call is TRBV7-2, the J call TRBJ1-3, with D tentatively TRBD1 (5 bases). The CDR3 spans 14 residues. Germline CDR1 reads SGHTA; CDR2 reads FQGNSA. The V and J ends lost 5 bases and 3 bases respectively, with 11 bases between them. The DNA for the CDR3 is TGTGCCAGCAGCCCAGGGCCAGTTGGAAACACCATATATTTT. Encoded protein: CASSPGPVGNTIYF. Drawing the rest from reference TRBV7-2 and TRBJ1-3, the complete variable domain is GAGVSQSPSNKVTEKGKDVELRCDPISGHTALYWYRQSLGQGLEFLIYFQGNSAPDKSGLPSDRFSAERTGGSVSTLTIQRTQQEDSAVYLCASSPGPVGNTIYFGEGSWLTVV.

This clonotype turned up a few times. V usage is TRBV27 and J usage is TRBJ1-4; weak D call: TRBD1 (5 bases). The CDR3 has 17 amino acids. The V and J ends lost 0 bases and 7 bases respectively, with 18 bases between them. CDR1 and CDR2 from the germline V gene are MNHEY and SMNVEV (reference sequence). The CDR3 region is CASSLSWGVRDGEKLFF. CDR3 bases: TGTGCCAGCAGTTTATCTTGGGGGGTGCGTGATGGTGAAAAACTGTTTTTT.

This clonotype appeared a few times. V gene TRBV9 combines with J gene TRBJ2-5; no reliable D call. The germline CDR1 and CDR2 sequences are SGDLS and YYNGEE. V lost 0 bases to trimming and J lost 4 bases, with 13 bases between them. The CDR3 is 15 residues long. The CDR3 sequence: CASSVGGKQRETQYF. CDR3 coding DNA: TGTGCCAGCAGCGTAGGCGGTAAGCAAAGAGAGACCCAGTACTTC.

This clonotype has more than one count but fewer than ten. The chain couples TRBV4-3 to TRBJ2-3; D not certain. Trimming took 4 bases from V and 2 from J, leaving 19 bases between them. This CDR3 is 17 amino acids long. CDR1 and CDR2 from the germline V gene are LGHNA and YSLEER. CDR3: CASSRRTRQSHTDTQYF. The CDR3 nucleotides read TGCGCCAGCAGCCGACGCACTCGGCAGAGCCACACAGATACGCAGTATTTT.

This rearrangement joins TRBV4-3 to TRBJ1-6; D not resolved. This CDR3 is 15 amino acids long. V was trimmed by 0 bases and J by 10 bases, leaving 13 bases between them. Germline CDR1 reads LGHNA; CDR2 reads YSLEER. The CDR3 sequence: CASSQEVAGGSPLHF. DNA of the CDR3: TGCGCCAGCAGCCAAGAGGTCGCGGGAGGATCACCCCTCCACTTT.

This clonotype was observed many times. This chain uses TRBV9 with TRBJ1-3; D is unclear. V was cut by 5 bases and J by 2 bases, with 14 bases left in between. CDR3 length: 15 amino acids. Germline lookup yields CDR1 SGDLS and CDR2 YYNGEE. The CDR3 is CASSTQRLAGNTIYF. The CDR3 DNA sequence: TGTGCCAGCAGTACTCAAAGGCTCGCTGGAAACACCATATATTTT. The variable domain in full, completed from reference TRBV9 and TRBJ1-3, reads DSGVTQTPKHLITATGQRVTLRCSPRSGDLSVYWYQQSLDQGLQFLIQYYNGEERAKGNILERFSAQQFPDLHSELNLSSLELGDSALYFCASSTQRLAGNTIYFGEGSWLTVV.

The chain uses TRBV7-3 and TRBJ2-3; 7 bases agree with TRBD2. Germline CDR1 is SGHTA and CDR2 is FQGTGA. The CDR3 has 15 amino acids. The J segment lost 6 bases and the V segment lost 5 bases, leaving 11 bases of the junction unmatched. The CDR3 DNA is TGTGCCAGCAGCACACGGCCTAGCGGATGGGATACGCAGTATTTT. Residues: CASSTRPSGWDTQYF.

This clonotype was observed a handful of times. A junction boundary mismatches the germline segment, possibly from a read error. CDR3 region: CASSQSSSSAFF. The CDR3 region has the DNA TGTGCCAGCAGCCAATCTTCGTCATCCGCTTTCTTC. The genes are TRBV4-2 and TRBJ1-2; D not certain. The CDR3 has 12 residues. The germline V gene has CDR1 LGHNA and CDR2 YNFKEQ.

In its sample, this clonotype was seen many times. A read error may produce the germline difference seen at one junction end. The rearrangement links TRBV7-2 to TRBJ2-5, with D perhaps TRBD1 or TRBD2 (6 bases each). Germline CDR1 is SGHTA and CDR2 is FQGNSA. CDR3 length: 14 amino acids. CDR3 loop: CASSLGGTQETQYF. The CDR3 DNA follows: TGCGCCAGCAGCTTGGGGGGCACCCAAGAGACCCAGTACTTC.

This clonotype was counted only a few times. The J gene is TRBJ1-1, the V gene TRBV3-1; unclear D gene. The length of the CDR3 is 14 residues. V shed 1 base and J shed 5 bases, with 11 bases lying between them. Germline loops: CDR1 LGHDT, CDR2 YNNKEL (reference sequence). CDR3 bases: TGTGCCAGCAGCCAAGTAGCGTCGGGGACTGAAGCTTTCTTT. It translates to CASSQVASGTEAFF.

J is TRBJ1-6 and V is TRBV20-1; D might be TRBD1 (6 bases). This CDR3 is 14 amino acids long. V lost 5 bases and J lost 4, with 12 bases in between. Germline CDR1 reads DFQATT; CDR2 reads SNEGSKA (reference sequence). For the CDR3, the DNA is TGCAGTGCTTACCTCAGGGGTTATAATTCACCCCTCCACTTT. It is translated as CSAYLRGYNSPLHF.

This chain joins TRBV6-6 and TRBJ2-5, with TRBD2 as a possible D gene (6 bases). V gave up 7 bases and J gave up 4 bases, with 16 bases separating them. Per the germline V gene, CDR1 is MNHNY and CDR2 is SVGAGI (reference sequence). The CDR3 contains 14 residues. The CDR3 DNA reads as TGTGCCAGCACTCCCCCGGGACTGTCAGAGACCCAGTACTTC. As protein: CASTPPGLSETQYF.

This clonotype came up a few times. The final CDR3 position lacks the conserved phenylalanine or tryptophan, pointing to a likely read error. V usage is TRBV7-2 and J usage is TRBJ1-6; D may be TRBD1 (6 bases). Trimming shortened V by 5 bases and J by 10 bases, and 12 bases separated the two germline ends. The CDR3 has 13 amino acids. The V gene's germline CDR1 is SGHTA and CDR2 FQGNSA. CDR3 nucleotides: TGTGCCAGCAGCCCCCAGGGGTCGTCACCCCTCCACCTT. Amino acids: CASSPQGSSPLHL.

The chain employs TRBV10-3 and TRBJ2-3, with D perhaps assigned TRBD1 or TRBD2 (5 bases each). The CDR3 is 17 residues long. Germline V lookup: CDR1 ENHRY, CDR2 SYGVKD. The V end was cut by 6 bases, the J end by 1 base, with 20 bases between. The DNA of the CDR3 is TGTGCCATCAGCATCGGGACGAGCACCCTCCGCACAGATACGCAGTATTTT. Amino acids: CAISIGTSTLRTDTQYF.

This clonotype was seen only a few times. The chain uses TRBV7-2 and TRBJ2-3, with a tentative D call TRBD1 (6 bases). This CDR3 has 13 residues. Per the germline V gene, CDR1 is SGHTA and CDR2 is FQGNSA. V gave up 10 bases and J gave up 5 bases, with 16 bases separating them. The CDR3 sequence is CATNPGQGDTQYF. Written as DNA, the CDR3 is TGTGCCACCAACCCGGGACAAGGAGATACGCAGTATTTT.

This clonotype occurred many times. The V gene is TRBV7-7, the J gene TRBJ2-7; 7 bases are a match to TRBD1. CDR3 length: 14 residues. The V segment lost 4 bases and the J segment 7 bases; nucleotides outside the gene matches: 10. Germline CDR1 and CDR2: SSHAT and FNYEAQ (reference sequence). The CDR3 protein is CASSSSTGSGEQYF. For the CDR3, the DNA is TGTGCCAGCAGCTCTTCGACAGGGTCGGGGGAGCAGTACTTC. Full variable domain (remainder filled in from reference TRBV7-7 and TRBJ2-7): GAGVSQSPRYKVTKRGQDVTLRCDPISSHATLYWYQQALGQGPEFLTYFNYEAQPDKSGLPSDRFSAERPEGSISTLTIQRTEQRDSAMYRCASSSSTGSGEQYFGPGTRLTVT.